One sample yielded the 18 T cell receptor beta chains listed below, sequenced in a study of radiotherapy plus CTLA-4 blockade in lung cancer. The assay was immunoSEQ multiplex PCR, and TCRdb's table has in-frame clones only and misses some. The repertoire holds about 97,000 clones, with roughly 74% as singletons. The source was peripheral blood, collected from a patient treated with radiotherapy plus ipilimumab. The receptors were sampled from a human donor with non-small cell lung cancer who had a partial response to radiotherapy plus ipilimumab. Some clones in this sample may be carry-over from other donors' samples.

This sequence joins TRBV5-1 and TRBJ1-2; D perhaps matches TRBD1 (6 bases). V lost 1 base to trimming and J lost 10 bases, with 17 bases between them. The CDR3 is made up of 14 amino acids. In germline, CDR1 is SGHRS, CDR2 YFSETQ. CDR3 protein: CASSLQTGNPFYTF. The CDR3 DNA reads TGCGCCAGCAGCTTGCAAACAGGGAATCCTTTCTACACCTTC. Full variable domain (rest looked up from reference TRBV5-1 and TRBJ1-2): KAGVTQTPRYLIKTRGQQVTLSCSPISGHRSVSWYQQTPGQGLQFLFEYFSETQRNKGNFPGRFSGRQFSNSRSEMNVSTLELGDSALYLCASSLQTGNPFYTFGSGTRLTVV.

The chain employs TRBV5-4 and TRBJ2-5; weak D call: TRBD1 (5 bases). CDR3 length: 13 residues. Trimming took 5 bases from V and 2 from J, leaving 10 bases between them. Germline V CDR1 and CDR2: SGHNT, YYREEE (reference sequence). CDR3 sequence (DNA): TGTGCCAGCAGGTTACCAGGGCAAGAGACCCAGTACTTC. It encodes CASRLPGQETQYF.

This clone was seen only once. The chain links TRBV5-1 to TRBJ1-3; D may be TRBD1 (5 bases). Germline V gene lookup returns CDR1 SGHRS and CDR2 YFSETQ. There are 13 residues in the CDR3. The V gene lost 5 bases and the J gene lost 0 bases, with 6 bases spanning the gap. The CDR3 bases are TGCGCCAGCAGTACAGGCTCTGGAAACACCATATATTTT. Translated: CASSTGSGNTIYF.

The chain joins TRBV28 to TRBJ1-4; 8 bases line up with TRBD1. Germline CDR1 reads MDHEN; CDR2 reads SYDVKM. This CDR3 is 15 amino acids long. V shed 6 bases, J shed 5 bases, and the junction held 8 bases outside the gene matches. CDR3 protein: CASRPTGGGNEKLFF. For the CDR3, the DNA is TGTGCCAGCAGACCTACAGGGGGAGGGAATGAAAAACTGTTTTTT.

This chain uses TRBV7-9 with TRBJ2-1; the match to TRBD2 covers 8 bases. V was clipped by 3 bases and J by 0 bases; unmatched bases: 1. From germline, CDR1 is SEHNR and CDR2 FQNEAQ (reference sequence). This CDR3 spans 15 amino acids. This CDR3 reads CASSLSGSSYNEQFF. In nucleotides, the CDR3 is TGTGCCAGCAGCTTGAGCGGGAGCTCCTACAATGAGCAGTTCTTC.

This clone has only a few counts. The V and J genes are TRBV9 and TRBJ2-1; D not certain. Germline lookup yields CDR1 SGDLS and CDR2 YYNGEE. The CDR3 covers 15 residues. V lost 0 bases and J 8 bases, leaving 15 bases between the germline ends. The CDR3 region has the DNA TGTGCCAGCAGCGTAGGTCTTCGACTTGCGGATGAGCAGTTCTTC. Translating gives CASSVGLRLADEQFF.

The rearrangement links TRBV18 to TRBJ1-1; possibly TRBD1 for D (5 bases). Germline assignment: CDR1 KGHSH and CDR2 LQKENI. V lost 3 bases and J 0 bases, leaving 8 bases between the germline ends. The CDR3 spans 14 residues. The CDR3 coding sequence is TGTGCCAGCTCACCCGCGACAGTGAACACTGAAGCTTTCTTT. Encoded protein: CASSPATVNTEAFF.

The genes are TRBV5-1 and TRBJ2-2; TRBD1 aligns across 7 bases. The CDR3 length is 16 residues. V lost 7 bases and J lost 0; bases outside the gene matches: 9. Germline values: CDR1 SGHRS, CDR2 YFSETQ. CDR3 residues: CASARAQGANTGELFF. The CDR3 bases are TGCGCCAGCGCTAGGGCCCAGGGGGCGAACACCGGGGAGCTGTTTTTT.

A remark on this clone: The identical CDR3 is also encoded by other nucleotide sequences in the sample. The CDR3 spells CASSLAAGSTEAFF. The DNA of the CDR3 is TGCGCCAGCAGCTTGGCGGCAGGAAGCACTGAAGCTTTCTTT. The rearrangement uses TRBV5-1 and TRBJ1-1; D not certain. Trimming took 0 bases from V and 4 from J, leaving 10 bases between them. The CDR3 runs to 14 residues. Germline values: CDR1 SGHRS, CDR2 YFSETQ.

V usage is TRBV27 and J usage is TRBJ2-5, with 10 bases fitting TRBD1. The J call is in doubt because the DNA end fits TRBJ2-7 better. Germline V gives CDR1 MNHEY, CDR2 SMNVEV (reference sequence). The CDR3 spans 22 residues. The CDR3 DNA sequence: TGTGCCAGCAGTTTATCGCGCCCCTCCGGGACAGGGGCCCGGAGGCGAACTGTCGAGCAGTACTTC. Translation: CASSLSRPSGTGARRRTVEQYF.

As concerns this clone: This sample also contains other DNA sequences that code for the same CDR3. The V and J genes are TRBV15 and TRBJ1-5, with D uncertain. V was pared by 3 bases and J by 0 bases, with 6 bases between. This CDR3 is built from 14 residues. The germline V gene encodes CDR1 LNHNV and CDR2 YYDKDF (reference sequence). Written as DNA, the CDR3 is TGTGCCACCAGCAGGGACTATAGCAATCAGCCCCAGCATTTT. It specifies CATSRDYSNQPQHF.

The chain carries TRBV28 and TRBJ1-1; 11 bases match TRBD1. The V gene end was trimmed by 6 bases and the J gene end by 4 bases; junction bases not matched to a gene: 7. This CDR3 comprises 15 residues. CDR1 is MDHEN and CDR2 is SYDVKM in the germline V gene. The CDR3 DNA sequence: TGTGCCAGCAGGACAACCGGGACAGGGGGCACTGAAGCTTTCTTT. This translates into CASRTTGTGGTEAFF.

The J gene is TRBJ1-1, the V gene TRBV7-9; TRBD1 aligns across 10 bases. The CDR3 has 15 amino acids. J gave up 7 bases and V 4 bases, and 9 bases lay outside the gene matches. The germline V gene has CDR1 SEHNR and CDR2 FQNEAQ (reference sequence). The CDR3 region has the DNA TGTGCCAGCAGCTGGGTAACCGGGACAGGGGATGAAGCTTTCTTT. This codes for CASSWVTGTGDEAFF.

The DNA of the CDR3 is TGTGCCAGCAGTGAGCGGGGGGGGCTAGCCTACGAGCAGTACTTC. Its translation is CASSERGGLAYEQYF. V and J are TRBV2 and TRBJ2-7; the match to TRBD2 covers 9 bases. The V segment lost 3 bases and the J segment 2 bases; nucleotides outside the gene matches: 5. Germline CDR1 is SNHLY and CDR2 is FYNNEI. The CDR3 has 15 residues.

The CDR3 DNA reads as TGCGCCAGCAGCCACGGGACTAGCGGGACGAACACCGGGGAGCTGTTTTTT. Translation: CASSHGTSGTNTGELFF. The gene calls are TRBV5-1 and TRBJ2-2, with TRBD2 matching 13 bases. The trim removed 4 bases at V and 0 bases at J, leaving 3 bases unmatched. The CDR3 loop spans 17 amino acids. Germline V lookup: CDR1 SGHRS, CDR2 YFSETQ.

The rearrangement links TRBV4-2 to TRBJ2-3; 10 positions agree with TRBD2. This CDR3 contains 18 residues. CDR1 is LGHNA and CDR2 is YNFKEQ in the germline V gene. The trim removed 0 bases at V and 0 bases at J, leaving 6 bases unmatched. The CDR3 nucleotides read TGTGCCAGCAGCCAAGACGGAGCGGGGGGGCCTAGCACAGATACGCAGTATTTT. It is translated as CASSQDGAGGPSTDTQYF.

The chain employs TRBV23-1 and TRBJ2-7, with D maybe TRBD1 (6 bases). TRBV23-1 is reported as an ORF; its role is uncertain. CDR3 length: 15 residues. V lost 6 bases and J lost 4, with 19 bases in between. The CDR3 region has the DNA TGCGCCAGCAGACGTCTCCGAGGGGGTAGGTACGAGCAGTACTTC. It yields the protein CASRRLRGGRYEQYF.

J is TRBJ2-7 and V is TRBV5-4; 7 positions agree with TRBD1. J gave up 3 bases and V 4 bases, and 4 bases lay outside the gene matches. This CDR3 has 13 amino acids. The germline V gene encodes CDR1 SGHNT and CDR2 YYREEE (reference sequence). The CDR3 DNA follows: TGTGCCAGCAGCATAGGGACAGACTACGAGCAGTACTTC. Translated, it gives CASSIGTDYEQYF.